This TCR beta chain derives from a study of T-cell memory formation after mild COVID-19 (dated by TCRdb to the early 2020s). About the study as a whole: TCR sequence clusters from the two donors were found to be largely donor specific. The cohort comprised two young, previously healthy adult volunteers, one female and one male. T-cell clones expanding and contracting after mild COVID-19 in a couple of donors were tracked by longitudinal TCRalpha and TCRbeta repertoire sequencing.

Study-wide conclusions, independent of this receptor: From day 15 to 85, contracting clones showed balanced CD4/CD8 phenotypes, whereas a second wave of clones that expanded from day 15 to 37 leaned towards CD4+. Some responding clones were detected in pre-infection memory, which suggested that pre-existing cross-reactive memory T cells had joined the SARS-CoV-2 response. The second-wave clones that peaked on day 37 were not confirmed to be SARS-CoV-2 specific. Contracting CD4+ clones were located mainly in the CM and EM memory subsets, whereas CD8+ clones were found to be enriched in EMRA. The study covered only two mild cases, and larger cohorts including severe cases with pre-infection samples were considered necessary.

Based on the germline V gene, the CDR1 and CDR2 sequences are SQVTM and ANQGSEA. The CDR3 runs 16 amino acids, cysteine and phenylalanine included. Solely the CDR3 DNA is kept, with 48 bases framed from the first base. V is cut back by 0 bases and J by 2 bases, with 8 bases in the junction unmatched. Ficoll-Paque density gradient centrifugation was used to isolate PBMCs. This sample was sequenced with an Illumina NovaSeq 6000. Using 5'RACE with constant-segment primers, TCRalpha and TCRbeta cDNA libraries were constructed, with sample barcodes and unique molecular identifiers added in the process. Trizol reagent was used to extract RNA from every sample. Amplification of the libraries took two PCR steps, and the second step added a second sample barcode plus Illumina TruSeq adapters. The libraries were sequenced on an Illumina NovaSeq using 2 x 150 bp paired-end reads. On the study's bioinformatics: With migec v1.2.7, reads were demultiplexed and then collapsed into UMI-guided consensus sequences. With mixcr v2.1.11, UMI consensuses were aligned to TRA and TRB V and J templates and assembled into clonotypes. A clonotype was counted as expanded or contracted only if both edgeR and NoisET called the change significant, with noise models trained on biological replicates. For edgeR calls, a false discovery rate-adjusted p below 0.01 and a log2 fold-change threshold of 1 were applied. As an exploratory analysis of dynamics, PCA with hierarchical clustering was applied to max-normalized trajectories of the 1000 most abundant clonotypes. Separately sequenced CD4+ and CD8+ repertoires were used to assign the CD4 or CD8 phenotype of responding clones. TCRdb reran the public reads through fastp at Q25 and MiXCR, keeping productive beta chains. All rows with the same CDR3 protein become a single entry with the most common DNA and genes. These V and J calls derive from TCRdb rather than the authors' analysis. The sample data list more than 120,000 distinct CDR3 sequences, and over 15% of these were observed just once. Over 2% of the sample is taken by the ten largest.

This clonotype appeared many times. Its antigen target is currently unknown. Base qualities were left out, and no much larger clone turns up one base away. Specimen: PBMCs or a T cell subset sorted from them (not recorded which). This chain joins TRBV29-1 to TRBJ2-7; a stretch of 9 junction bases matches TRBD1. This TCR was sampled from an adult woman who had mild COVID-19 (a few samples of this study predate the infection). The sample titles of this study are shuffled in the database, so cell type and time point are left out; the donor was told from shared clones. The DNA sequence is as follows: TGCAGCGTTGAAGATCCGGGGACAGGGCGAGCCTACGAGCAGTACTTC. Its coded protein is CSVEDPGTGRAYEQYF.